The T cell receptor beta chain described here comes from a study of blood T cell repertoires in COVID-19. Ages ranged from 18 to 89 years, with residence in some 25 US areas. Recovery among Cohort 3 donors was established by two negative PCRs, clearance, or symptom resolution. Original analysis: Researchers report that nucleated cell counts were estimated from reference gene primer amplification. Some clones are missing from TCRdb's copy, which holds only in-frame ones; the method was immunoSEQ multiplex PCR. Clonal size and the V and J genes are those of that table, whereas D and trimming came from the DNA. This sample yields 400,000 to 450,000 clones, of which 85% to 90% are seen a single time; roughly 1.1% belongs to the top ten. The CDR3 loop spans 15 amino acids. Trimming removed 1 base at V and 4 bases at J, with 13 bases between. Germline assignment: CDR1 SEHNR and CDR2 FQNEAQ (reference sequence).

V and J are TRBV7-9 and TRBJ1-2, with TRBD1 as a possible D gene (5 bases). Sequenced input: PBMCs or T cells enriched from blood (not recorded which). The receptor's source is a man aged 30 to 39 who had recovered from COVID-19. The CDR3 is CASSLVTDHTYGYTF. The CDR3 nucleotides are TGTGCCAGCAGCTTAGTGACAGACCACACCTATGGCTACACCTTC.